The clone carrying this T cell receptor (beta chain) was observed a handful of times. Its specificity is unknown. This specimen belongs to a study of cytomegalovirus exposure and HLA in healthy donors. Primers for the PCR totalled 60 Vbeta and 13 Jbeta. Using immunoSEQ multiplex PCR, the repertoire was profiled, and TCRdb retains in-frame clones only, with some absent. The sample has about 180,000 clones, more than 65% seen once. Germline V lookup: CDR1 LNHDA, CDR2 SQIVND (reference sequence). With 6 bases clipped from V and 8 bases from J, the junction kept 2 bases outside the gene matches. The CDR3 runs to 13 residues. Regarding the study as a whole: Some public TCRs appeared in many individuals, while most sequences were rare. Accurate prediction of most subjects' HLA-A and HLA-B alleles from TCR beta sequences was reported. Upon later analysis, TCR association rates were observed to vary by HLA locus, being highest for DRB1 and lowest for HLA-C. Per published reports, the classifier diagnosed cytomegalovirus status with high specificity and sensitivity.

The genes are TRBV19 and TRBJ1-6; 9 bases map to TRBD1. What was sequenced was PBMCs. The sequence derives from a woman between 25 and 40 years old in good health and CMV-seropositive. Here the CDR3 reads CASRDRGDSPLHF. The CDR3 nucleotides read TGTGCCAGTAGGGACAGGGGAGATTCACCCCTCCACTTT.